This entry features one TCR beta chain sequence. Its specificity is unknown. An assay was performed, and its level was deep. TCRdb's table, derived via immunoSEQ multiplex PCR, lists solely in-frame clones and lacks some. The sample consists of around 100,000 clones, 67% of them appearing once. The sample originates from a study of shared clonotypes between healthy human individuals. Points from the study as a whole: Across subsets, estimated richness was generally greater for naive than for memory populations.

CD8 memory merged CD45RO+ with CCR7-negative CD45RA+ TemRA cells. Sequencing was performed on memory CD8+ T cells sorted from blood. This sample's subset: CD45RO+ cells pooled with CCR7-negative TemRA cells. This receptor was obtained from a young man in good health.

The chain's CDR3 is CASSLWGQAYYNEQFF. The DNA of the CDR3 is TGTGCCAGCAGCTTATGGGGACAGGCGTATTACAATGAGCAGTTCTTC. The chain links TRBV5-4 to TRBJ2-1, with TRBD1 identical over 8 bases. V gave up 2 bases and J gave up 4 bases; unmatched junction bases: 8. Germline CDR1 reads SGHNT; CDR2 reads YYREEE (reference sequence). The CDR3 covers 16 residues.